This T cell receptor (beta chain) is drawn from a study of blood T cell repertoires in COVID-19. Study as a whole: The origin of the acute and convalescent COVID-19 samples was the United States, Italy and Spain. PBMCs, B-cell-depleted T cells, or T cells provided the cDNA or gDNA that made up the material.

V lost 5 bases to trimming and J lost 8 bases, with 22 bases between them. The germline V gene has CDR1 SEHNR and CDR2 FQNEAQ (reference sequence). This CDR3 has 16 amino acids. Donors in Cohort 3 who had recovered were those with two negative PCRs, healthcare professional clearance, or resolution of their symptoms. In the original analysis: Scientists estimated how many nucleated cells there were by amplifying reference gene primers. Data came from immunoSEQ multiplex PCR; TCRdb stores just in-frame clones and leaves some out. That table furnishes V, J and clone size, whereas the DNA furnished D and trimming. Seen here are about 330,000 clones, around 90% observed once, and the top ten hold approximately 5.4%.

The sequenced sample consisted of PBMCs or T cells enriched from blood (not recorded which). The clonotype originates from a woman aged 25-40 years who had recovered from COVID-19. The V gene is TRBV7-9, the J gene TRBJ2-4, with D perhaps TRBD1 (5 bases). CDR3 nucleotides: TGTGCCAGCAGCCTACCCGGGCGCCCAGGGCAGCACATTCAGTACTTC. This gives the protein CASSLPGRPGQHIQYF.